One sample yielded the 27 T cell receptor beta chains listed below, sequenced in a study of T-cell reconstitution after alpha-beta-depleted transplantation in children. Preparation of the TCRbeta library used unique molecular identifiers. One entry per CDR3 protein results from TCRdb running MiXCR on the PCR reads. The sample lists some 440,000 distinct CDR3 sequences, 15% to 20% occurring once. Material: PBMCs, mostly from graft donor cells, obtained 360 days after TCRalphabeta/CD19-depleted stem cell transplant. These TCRs come from a boy in the first two years of life who had a stem cell transplant for Wiskott-Aldrich syndrome, so the T cells may come from the graft donor.

This clonotype showed up just a few times. The gene calls are TRBV3-1 and TRBJ2-3; possibly TRBD1 for D (5 bases). V was trimmed by 4 bases and J by 8 bases, leaving 10 bases between them. The CDR3 covers 12 residues. Germline CDR1 reads LGHDT; CDR2 reads YNNKEL (reference sequence). In DNA form, the CDR3 reads TGTGCCAGCAGCCCCCCTAGGGGTACGCAGTATTTT. Protein: CASSPPRGTQYF.

Written as DNA, the CDR3 is TGTGCCAGCAGTTACACACAGGGTACAGATACGCAGTATTTT. Translating gives CASSYTQGTDTQYF. The chain recombines TRBV6-5 with TRBJ2-3; tentatively, D is TRBD1 (6 bases). Trimming removed 2 bases from V and 3 bases from J, with 9 bases in between. Germline CDR1 MNHEY, CDR2 SVGAGI. The CDR3 extends over 14 amino acids.

At least ten counts were recorded for this clonotype. J is TRBJ2-3 and V is TRBV18; D gene uncertain. V gave up 0 bases and J gave up 1 base, with 2 bases separating them. Germline-derived CDR1 and CDR2 are KGHSH and LQKENI. This CDR3 comprises 13 residues. CDR3 amino acids: CASSPPGTDTQYF. CDR3 sequence (DNA): TGTGCCAGCTCACCACCGGGCACAGATACGCAGTATTTT.

The chain is built from TRBV12-3 or TRBV12-4 and TRBJ2-7; D is ambiguous. The V end lost 6 bases, the J end lost 0 bases, and 9 bases lay between the germline ends. CDR3 length: 13 residues. The CDR3 bases are TGTGCCAGCAGGCGGAAGGGCTCCTACGAGCAGTACTTC. Translating gives CASRRKGSYEQYF.

There are a few counts of this clonotype. J is TRBJ2-5 and V is TRBV5-1; D possibly corresponds to TRBD2 (6 bases). In germline, CDR1 is SGHRS, CDR2 YFSETQ. The V end lost 4 bases, the J end lost 3 bases, and 13 bases lay between the germline ends. CDR3 size: 14 residues. The chain's CDR3 is CASSSVPGEETQYF. The CDR3 DNA reads TGCGCCAGCAGCAGCGTCCCGGGAGAAGAGACCCAGTACTTC.

This clonotype was seen only a few times. This chain joins TRBV10-3 and TRBJ2-7, with 14 bases matching TRBD2. Germline lookup yields CDR1 ENHRY and CDR2 SYGVKD. The CDR3 totals 15 residues. The trim removed 6 bases at V and 5 bases at J, leaving 6 bases unmatched. The CDR3 here is CAISRLAGGPDEQYF. CDR3 nucleotide sequence: TGTGCCATCAGCCGACTAGCGGGGGGGCCCGACGAGCAGTACTTC.

The chain links TRBV20-1 to TRBJ1-1; no firm D call. Germline assignment: CDR1 DFQATT and CDR2 SNEGSKA (reference sequence). The CDR3 has 14 residues. Between the trimmed V and J ends, which lost 0 bases and 2 bases, there was a span of 10 bases. CDR3 sequence reads: CSARDRVINTEAFF. The CDR3 DNA reads as TGCAGTGCTAGAGATAGGGTAATTAACACTGAAGCTTTCTTT.

This chain joins TRBV7-8 and TRBJ2-6; weak D call: TRBD2 (6 bases). The germline V gene has CDR1 SGHVS and CDR2 FQNEAQ. V shed 3 bases and J shed 3 bases, with 15 bases lying between them. The CDR3 is 17 residues long. The CDR3 coding sequence is TGTGCCAGCAGCTTTAACATCGGGGGAAGTGGGGCCAACGTCCTGACTTTC. This encodes CASSFNIGGSGANVLTF.

This clonotype was counted at least ten times. This chain connects TRBV7-9 to TRBJ2-2; D unclear. With 4 bases removed from V and 0 bases from J, the gap between germline ends came to 6 bases. The V gene's germline CDR1 is SEHNR and CDR2 FQNEAQ (reference sequence). The CDR3 sequence is 14 residues long. CDR3 DNA sequence: TGTGCCAGCAGCTCTAGAGCGAACACCGGGGAGCTGTTTTTT. This encodes CASSSRANTGELFF.

This clonotype has a handful of counts. The rearrangement uses TRBV10-2 and TRBJ2-1; 8 bases map to TRBD2. V lost 10 bases to trimming and J lost 0 bases; unmatched junction nucleotides: 14. The CDR3 is 17 residues long. Germline CDR1 WSHSY, CDR2 SAAADI. The CDR3 coding sequence is TGCGCCACTAAGAGAACAAGCGGGGGATCCTCCTACAATGAGCAGTTCTTC. Protein: CATKRTSGGSSYNEQFF.

A few counts support this clonotype. The gene calls are TRBV28 and TRBJ2-7, with a possible D match to TRBD1 (6 bases). The V gene's germline CDR1 is MDHEN and CDR2 SYDVKM. The CDR3 consists of 16 residues. Trimming shortened V by 5 bases and J by 2 bases, and 19 bases separated the two germline ends. This CDR3 reads CASSPDRDKMAYEQYF. DNA for the CDR3: TGTGCCAGCAGTCCAGACCGGGACAAGATGGCCTACGAGCAGTACTTC.

CDR3: CATSDVRMGTDTQYF. The CDR3 nucleotides are TGTGCCACCAGTGACGTGAGGATGGGCACAGATACGCAGTATTTT. The J gene is TRBJ2-3, the V gene TRBV24-1; D uncertain. Germline CDR1 is KGHDR and CDR2 is SFDVKD. This CDR3 spans 15 amino acids. V was trimmed by 4 bases and J by 1 base, leaving 11 bases between them.

This clonotype was recorded at least ten times. V usage is TRBV18 and J usage is TRBJ1-2; a possible D gene is TRBD1 (5 bases). This CDR3 comprises 13 residues. V was cut by 1 base and J by 3 bases, with 6 bases left in between. Germline V gene sequence: CDR1 KGHSH, CDR2 LQKENI. Written as DNA, the CDR3 is TGTGCCAGCTCACCACGGGGGGACTATGGCTACACCTTC. It is translated as CASSPRGDYGYTF.

V usage is TRBV29-1 and J usage is TRBJ2-1; TRBD1 aligns across 7 bases. CDR1 is SQVTM, CDR2 ANQGSEA, per germline. The length of the CDR3 is 12 residues. J gave up 6 bases and V 7 bases, and 6 bases lay outside the gene matches. CDR3 residues: CSGVQGPNEQFF. CDR3 DNA sequence: TGCAGCGGCGTACAGGGGCCCAATGAGCAGTTCTTC.

This clonotype has just a few counts. The rearrangement uses TRBV11-2 and TRBJ2-7; D is unclear. From germline, CDR1 is SGHAT and CDR2 FQNNGV. Trimming left V 1 base short and J 2 bases short, with 12 bases between. CDR3 length: 15 amino acids. CDR3 sequence reads: CASSLGFGSPYEQYF. In nucleotides, the CDR3 is TGTGCCAGCAGCTTAGGATTTGGATCCCCCTACGAGCAGTACTTC.

This clonotype was found a few times. The CDR3 here is CASSYSGTHYEQYF. The CDR3 DNA follows: TGTGCCAGCAGTTACTCCGGGACTCACTACGAGCAGTACTTC. This chain connects TRBV6-5 to TRBJ2-7, with D possibly matching TRBD2 (6 bases). CDR3 length: 14 residues. CDR1 MNHEY and CDR2 SVGAGI come from the germline V gene. The V and J ends lost 0 bases and 3 bases respectively, with 9 bases between them.

A few counts support this clonotype. This chain joins TRBV12-3 or TRBV12-4 and TRBJ2-5; unclear D gene. The CDR3 consists of 14 residues. The germline V and J ends were trimmed by 2 bases and 3 bases, with 10 bases remaining between them. CDR3 residues: CASSLRPTKETQYF. Written as DNA, the CDR3 is TGTGCCAGCAGTTTACGTCCAACTAAAGAGACCCAGTACTTC.

V is TRBV10-3 and J is TRBJ2-7; D ambiguous. Trimming removed 3 bases at V and 5 bases at J, with 11 bases between. There are 13 residues in the CDR3. The germline V gene encodes CDR1 ENHRY and CDR2 SYGVKD. The CDR3 is CAISEHLGDEQYF. CDR3 sequence (DNA): TGTGCCATCAGTGAACATTTGGGTGACGAGCAGTACTTC.

The CDR3 here is CATSRDNGGVSYGYTF. The CDR3 coding sequence is TGTGCCACCAGCAGAGATAACGGGGGCGTAAGCTATGGCTACACCTTC. The V call is TRBV15, the J call TRBJ1-2, with a tentative D call TRBD1 (6 bases). Per the germline V gene, CDR1 is LNHNV and CDR2 is YYDKDF (reference sequence). The CDR3 loop spans 16 amino acids. V lost 0 bases and J 4 bases, leaving 15 bases between the germline ends. Variable domain in full (rest from reference TRBV15 and TRBJ1-2): DAMVIQNPRYQVTQFGKPVTLSCSQTLNHNVMYWYQQKSSQAPKLLFHYYDKDFNNEADTPDNFQSRRPNTSFCFLDIRSPGLGDTAMYLCATSRDNGGVSYGYTFGSGTRLTVV.

The chain couples TRBV5-1 to TRBJ2-1, with 9 bases identical to TRBD2. This CDR3 has 16 residues. Germline CDR1 reads SGHRS; CDR2 reads YFSETQ. The junction had 9 bases not matched to a gene; V was cut back by 0 bases and J by 8 bases. The CDR3, as DNA: TGCGCCAGCAGCTTGGCCGGCGGGGGGGCTAGGTATGAGCAGTTCTTC. Its protein product is CASSLAGGGARYEQFF.

The V gene is TRBV7-9, the J gene TRBJ2-3; a possible D gene is TRBD2 (5 bases). The germline gives CDR1 SEHNR, CDR2 FQNEAQ (reference sequence). The V gene lost 5 bases and the J gene lost 6 bases, with 24 bases spanning the gap. The CDR3 is 17 amino acids. CDR3 protein: CASSPVEVGDLKDTQYF. The CDR3 DNA reads TGTGCCAGCAGCCCCGTGGAGGTTGGCGACCTCAAGGATACGCAGTATTTT.

The rearrangement joins TRBV7-9 to TRBJ2-1, with unresolved D. The CDR3 length is 12 residues. Deletions cut 5 bases from V and 14 bases from J, with 16 bases between. The germline gives CDR1 SEHNR, CDR2 FQNEAQ (reference sequence). The CDR3 sequence is CASSPPDGLEFF. CDR3 in DNA: TGTGCCAGCAGCCCCCCCGACGGGTTAGAGTTCTTC.

This clonotype was observed many times. This sequence joins TRBV12-3 or TRBV12-4 and TRBJ2-7, with a possible D match to TRBD1 (6 bases). CDR3 length: 13 residues. Trimming took 3 bases from V and 2 from J, leaving 8 bases between them. In nucleotides, the CDR3 is TGTGCCAGCAGTTTCTGGACAGCCTACGAGCAGTACTTC. Translating gives CASSFWTAYEQYF.

This clonotype was picked up a small number of times. This rearrangement joins TRBV6-2 or TRBV6-3 to TRBJ2-7; D gene unclear. The ends were cut back, 7 bases at V and 7 bases at J, with 11 bases in the middle. Germline lookup yields CDR1 MNHEY and CDR2 SVGEGT. The CDR3 loop spans 11 amino acids. The CDR3 DNA is TGTGCCAGCACCGACGGACGGGAGCAGTACTTC. This gives the protein CASTDGREQYF.

V is TRBV7-2 and J is TRBJ1-4, with TRBD1 as a possible D gene (6 bases). The germline V and J ends were trimmed by 2 bases and 3 bases, with 10 bases remaining between them. The length of the CDR3 is 15 residues. Germline V gene lookup returns CDR1 SGHTA and CDR2 FQGNSA. The CDR3 DNA reads as TGTGCCAGCAGCTTACACTGGACAGCTAATGAAAAACTGTTTTTT. This gives the protein CASSLHWTANEKLFF.

J is TRBJ2-5 and V is TRBV15; TRBD1 agrees at 10 bases. In germline, CDR1 is LNHNV, CDR2 YYDKDF (reference sequence). V dropped 5 bases and J dropped 4; count of bases not matched to a gene: 4. The CDR3 is 14 residues long. The CDR3 nucleotides read TGTGCCACCAGCCCTTGGACAGGGGGAGAGACCCAGTACTTC. Translation: CATSPWTGGETQYF.

This clonotype was found a few times. The V and J genes are TRBV20-1 and TRBJ2-7; TRBD2 aligns across 8 bases. V was clipped by 2 bases and J by 6 bases; unmatched bases: 0. Germline assignment: CDR1 DFQATT and CDR2 SNEGSKA (reference sequence). The CDR3 runs to 11 residues. CDR3 protein: CSARSGGEQYF. DNA of the CDR3: TGCAGTGCTAGAAGCGGGGGCGAGCAGTACTTC.